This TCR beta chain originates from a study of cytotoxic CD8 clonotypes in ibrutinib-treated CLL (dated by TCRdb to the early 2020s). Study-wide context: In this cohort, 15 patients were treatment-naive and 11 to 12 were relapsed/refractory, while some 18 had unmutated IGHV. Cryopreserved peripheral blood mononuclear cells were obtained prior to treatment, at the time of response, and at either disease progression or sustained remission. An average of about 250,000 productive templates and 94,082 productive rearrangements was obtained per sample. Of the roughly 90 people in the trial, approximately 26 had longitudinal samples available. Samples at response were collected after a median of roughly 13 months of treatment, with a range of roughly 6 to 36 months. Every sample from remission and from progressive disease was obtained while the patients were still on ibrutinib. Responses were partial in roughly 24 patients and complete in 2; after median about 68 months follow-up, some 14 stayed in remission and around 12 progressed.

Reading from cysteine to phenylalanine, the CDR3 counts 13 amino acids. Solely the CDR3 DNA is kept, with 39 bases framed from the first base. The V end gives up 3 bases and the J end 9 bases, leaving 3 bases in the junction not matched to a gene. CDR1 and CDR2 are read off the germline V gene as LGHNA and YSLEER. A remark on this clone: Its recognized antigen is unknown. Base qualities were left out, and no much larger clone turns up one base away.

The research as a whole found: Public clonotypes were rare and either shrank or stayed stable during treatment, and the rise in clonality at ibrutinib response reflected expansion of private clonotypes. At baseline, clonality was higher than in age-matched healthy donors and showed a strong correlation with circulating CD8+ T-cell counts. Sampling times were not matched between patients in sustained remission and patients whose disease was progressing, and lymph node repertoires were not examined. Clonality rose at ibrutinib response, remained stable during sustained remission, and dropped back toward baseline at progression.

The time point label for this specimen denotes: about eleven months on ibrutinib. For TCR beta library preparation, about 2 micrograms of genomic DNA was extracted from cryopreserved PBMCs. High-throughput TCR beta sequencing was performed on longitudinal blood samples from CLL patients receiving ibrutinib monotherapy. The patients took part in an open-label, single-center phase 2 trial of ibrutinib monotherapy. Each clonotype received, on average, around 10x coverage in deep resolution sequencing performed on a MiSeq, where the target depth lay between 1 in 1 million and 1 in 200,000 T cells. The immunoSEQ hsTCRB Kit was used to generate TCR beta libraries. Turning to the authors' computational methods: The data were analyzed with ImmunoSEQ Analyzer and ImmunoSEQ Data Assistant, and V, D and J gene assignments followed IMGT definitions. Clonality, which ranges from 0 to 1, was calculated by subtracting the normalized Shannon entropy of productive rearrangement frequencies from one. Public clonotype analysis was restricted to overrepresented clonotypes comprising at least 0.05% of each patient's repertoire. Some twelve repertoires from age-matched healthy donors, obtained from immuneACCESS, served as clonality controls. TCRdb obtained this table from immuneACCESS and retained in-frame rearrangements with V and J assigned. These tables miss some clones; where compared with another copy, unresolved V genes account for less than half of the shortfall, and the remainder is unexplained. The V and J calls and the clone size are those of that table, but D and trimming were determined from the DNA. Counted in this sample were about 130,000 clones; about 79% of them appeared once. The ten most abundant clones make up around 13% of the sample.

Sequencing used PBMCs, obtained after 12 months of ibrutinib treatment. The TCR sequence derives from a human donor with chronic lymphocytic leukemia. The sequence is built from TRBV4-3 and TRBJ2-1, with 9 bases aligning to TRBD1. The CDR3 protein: CASSHTGGGEQFF. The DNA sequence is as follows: TGCGCCAGCAGCCATACAGGGGGCGGTGAGCAGTTCTTC.